One sample yielded the 22 T cell receptor beta chains listed below, sequenced in a study of T cell changes during pregnancy in multiple sclerosis. The method was immunoSEQ multiplex PCR; TCRdb's version includes in-frame clones alone and lacks a portion of them. The table shows roughly 30,000 clones, with 89% occurring only once. The sequencing used CD4+ T cells from peripheral blood mononuclear cells, collected in the first trimester of pregnancy. Source of these receptors: a female donor in good health, enrolled as a control in a pregnancy study.

This chain links TRBV11-2 with TRBJ2-1; 9 positions agree with TRBD2. CDR1 SGHAT and CDR2 FQNNGV come from the germline V gene. V dropped 1 base and J dropped 12; count of bases not matched to a gene: 13. The CDR3 covers 16 residues. The DNA of the CDR3 is TGTGCCAGCAGCTTAGTTGGCGGGAGGGCCCATGGGGGGCAGTTCTTC. Its protein is CASSLVGGRAHGGQFF.

The chain is built from TRBV15 and TRBJ2-1; D uncertain. CDR1 is LNHNV and CDR2 is YYDKDF in the germline V gene (reference sequence). CDR3 length: 15 amino acids. Trimming took 4 bases from V and 4 from J, leaving 14 bases between them. CDR3 DNA: TGTGCCACCAGCAAAATGGCGGTTATGTACAATGAGCAGTTCTTC. Translation: CATSKMAVMYNEQFF.

The chain employs TRBV11-1 and TRBJ2-1, with TRBD1 identical over 8 bases. Germline loops: CDR1 SGHAT, CDR2 FQDESV (reference sequence). V shed 0 bases and J 16 bases; nucleotides not matched to a gene: 5. The CDR3 length is 12 residues. CDR3 coding DNA: TGTGCCAGCAGCTTAGCAGGACAGGGAAGATTCTTC. Translated, it gives CASSLAGQGRFF.

The rearrangement joins TRBV10-3 to TRBJ2-2; TRBD1 matches 8 bases. The CDR3 sequence is 16 residues long. V shed 3 bases, J shed 1 base, and the junction held 4 bases outside the gene matches. Germline V gene data show CDR1 as ENHRY and CDR2 as SYGVKD. CDR3 in DNA: TGTGCCATCAGTGACGCAGGGGGCGGGAACACCGGGGAGCTGTTTTTT. This gives the protein CAISDAGGGNTGELFF.

The rearrangement links TRBV18 to TRBJ1-2, with TRBD1 matching over 7 bases. This CDR3 is 15 amino acids long. V lost 3 bases, J lost 0 bases, and 4 bases stayed unmatched. Germline assignment: CDR1 KGHSH and CDR2 LQKENI. This chain's CDR3 is CASSPGTDPNYGYTF. The DNA for the CDR3 is TGTGCCAGCTCACCGGGGACAGACCCTAACTATGGCTACACCTTC.

This chain joins TRBV11-1 and TRBJ2-7; possibly TRBD2 for D (6 bases). This CDR3 comprises 15 residues. Germline V lookup: CDR1 SGHAT, CDR2 FQDESV (reference sequence). V lost 5 bases and J lost 0, with 14 bases in between. This CDR3 is CASSQGLQLSYEQYF. In DNA form, the CDR3 reads TGTGCCAGCAGCCAGGGACTCCAACTCTCCTACGAGCAGTACTTC.

The genes are TRBV7-3 and TRBJ2-3, with 14 bases aligning to TRBD2. From germline, CDR1 is SGHTA and CDR2 FQGTGA. J was trimmed by 5 bases and V by 3 bases; bases with no gene match: 4. The CDR3 sequence is 16 residues long. CDR3 bases: TGTGCCAGCAGCTTGGGACTAGCGGGAGTGAGAGATACGCAGTATTTT. It is translated as CASSLGLAGVRDTQYF. Full variable domain (rest looked up from reference TRBV7-3 and TRBJ2-3): GAGVSQTPSNKVTEKGKYVELRCDPISGHTALYWYRQSLGQGPEFLIYFQGTGAADDSGLPNDRFFAVRPEGSVSTLKIQRTERGDSAVYLCASSLGLAGVRDTQYFGPGTRLTVL.

The rearrangement joins TRBV25-1 to TRBJ2-1; D possibly corresponds to TRBD2 (6 bases). This CDR3 is 17 amino acids long. V gave up 2 bases and J gave up 2 bases, with 16 bases separating them. Germline V lookup: CDR1 MGHDK, CDR2 SYGVNS. The CDR3 DNA reads TGTGCCAGCAGTGAAGCGCGGGGAGGAGGGCCCTACAATGAGCAGTTCTTC. Translation gives CASSEARGGGPYNEQFF. Filled out from reference TRBV25-1 and TRBJ2-1, the complete variable domain reads EADIYQTPRYLVIGTGKKITLECSQTMGHDKMYWYQQDPGMELHLIHYSYGVNSTEKGDLSSESTVSRIRTEHFPLTLESARPSHTSQYLCASSEARGGGPYNEQFFGPGTRLTVL.

This chain connects TRBV2 to TRBJ2-5, with 8 bases lining up with TRBD2. The CDR3 is 16 amino acids. Germline values: CDR1 SNHLY, CDR2 FYNNEI. V shed 1 base, J shed 2 bases, and the junction held 6 bases outside the gene matches. CDR3: CASSEDSGTRQETQYF. The CDR3, as DNA: TGTGCCAGCAGTGAAGACTCCGGGACTAGACAAGAGACCCAGTACTTC.

V gene TRBV6-1 combines with J gene TRBJ2-1; 11 nucleotides line up with TRBD2. CDR3 length equals 16 residues. Germline V gene lookup returns CDR1 MNHNS and CDR2 SASEGT. V shed 1 base, J shed 5 bases, and the junction held 4 bases outside the gene matches. The CDR3 is CASSEDVAGGNNEQFF. The CDR3 DNA follows: TGTGCCAGCAGTGAAGATGTAGCGGGGGGGAACAATGAGCAGTTCTTC.

V and J are TRBV5-4 and TRBJ2-7; 12 bases fit TRBD2. Unmatched junction bases numbered 9, after V lost 2 bases and J lost 6 bases. Germline CDR1 SGHNT, CDR2 YYREEE (reference sequence). The CDR3 extends over 16 amino acids. CDR3 loop: CASSFGLAGGPVEQYF. The DNA for the CDR3 is TGTGCCAGCAGCTTCGGCCTAGCGGGGGGGCCGGTCGAGCAGTACTTC.

The chain couples TRBV28 to TRBJ1-2, with 7 bases matching TRBD1. V gave up 3 bases and J gave up 7 bases; unmatched junction bases: 8. CDR1 is MDHEN and CDR2 is SYDVKM in the germline V gene. The CDR3 runs 14 residues. The CDR3 sequence is CASSFPPAGGGYTF. The CDR3 nucleotides read TGTGCCAGCAGTTTTCCCCCGGCAGGGGGTGGCTACACCTTC.

The chain joins TRBV18 to TRBJ2-2; D gene uncertain. Germline CDR1 reads KGHSH; CDR2 reads LQKENI. CDR3 size: 13 residues. V was cut by 6 bases and J by 4 bases, with 9 bases left in between. The CDR3, as DNA: TGTGCCAGCTCCGTGGCATTCACCGGGGAGCTGTTTTTT. Encoded protein: CASSVAFTGELFF.

As DNA, the CDR3 is TGTGCCAGCACAACCGGGACTAGCGGGGGGGCCAGAAGAACGCAGTATTTT. Translated, it gives CASTTGTSGGARRTQYF. The chain is built from TRBV2 and TRBJ2-3, with 16 bases that match TRBD2. V shed 7 bases and J 9 bases; nucleotides not matched to a gene: 13. In germline, CDR1 is SNHLY, CDR2 FYNNEI. CDR3 size: 17 residues.

The chain links TRBV6-6 to TRBJ2-3, with 8 bases that match TRBD1. The CDR3 spans 15 residues. Germline V gene data show CDR1 as MNHNY and CDR2 as SVGAGI (reference sequence). V lost 5 bases, J lost 3 bases, and 7 bases stayed unmatched. The CDR3 is CASSPQGAETDTQYF. The CDR3 DNA is TGTGCCAGCAGTCCTCAGGGGGCAGAAACAGATACGCAGTATTTT.

The rearrangement links TRBV7-8 to TRBJ2-1; TRBD1 agrees at 8 bases. Germline CDR1 SGHVS, CDR2 FQNEAQ. The CDR3 consists of 15 residues. The J segment lost 8 bases and the V segment lost 5 bases, leaving 11 bases of the junction unmatched. The chain's CDR3 is CASSPRTGILHEQFF. As DNA, the CDR3 is TGTGCCAGCAGCCCCCGGACAGGGATATTGCATGAGCAGTTCTTC.

This chain connects TRBV5-1 to TRBJ2-3; 11 bases are a match to TRBD2. Germline V CDR1 and CDR2: SGHRS, YFSETQ. The CDR3 sequence is 16 residues long. Losses at the gene ends were 0 bases for V and 0 bases for J; bases not matched to a gene: 0. CDR3 in amino acids: CASSLGTSGSTDTQYF. The CDR3 nucleotides are TGCGCCAGCAGCTTGGGGACTAGCGGGAGCACAGATACGCAGTATTTT.

The chain combines TRBV7-9 with TRBJ1-4, with 7 positions matching TRBD1. Germline-derived CDR1 and CDR2 are SEHNR and FQNEAQ (reference sequence). V was pared by 4 bases and J by 7 bases, with 3 bases of the junction left unmatched. This CDR3 region has 13 residues. The CDR3 DNA reads as TGTGCCAGCAGCTCTCGACAGGGTGAAAAACTGTTTTTT. Amino acids: CASSSRQGEKLFF.

This chain connects TRBV6-5 to TRBJ2-5, with TRBD1 identical over 9 bases. CDR3 length: 13 amino acids. V gave up 6 bases and J gave up 4 bases; unmatched junction bases: 3. Germline V gene lookup returns CDR1 MNHEY and CDR2 SVGAGI. The CDR3 coding sequence is TGTGCCAGCAGGACAGGGGGTCGAGAGACCCAGTACTTC. It encodes CASRTGGRETQYF.

The V call is TRBV2, the J call TRBJ2-2, with D possibly being TRBD2 (6 bases). The V gene lost 6 bases and the J gene lost 3 bases, with 11 bases spanning the gap. This CDR3 is built from 14 residues. Germline V lookup: CDR1 SNHLY, CDR2 FYNNEI. CDR3 loop: CASRISGYTGELFF. The CDR3 region has the DNA TGTGCCAGCAGGATTAGCGGTTACACCGGGGAGCTGTTTTTT.

The chain carries TRBV5-1 and TRBJ2-3, with 7 bases lining up with TRBD2. The CDR3 is 15 residues long. The J segment lost 2 bases and the V segment lost 4 bases, leaving 7 bases of the junction unmatched. The V gene's germline CDR1 is SGHRS and CDR2 YFSETQ. The CDR3 spells CASSPSGYNTDTQYF. DNA for the CDR3: TGCGCCAGCAGCCCTAGCGGATACAACACAGATACGCAGTATTTT.

The J gene is TRBJ1-5, the V gene TRBV30; no clear D gene. Germline V gene data show CDR1 as GTSNPN and CDR2 as SVGIG (reference sequence). The CDR3 is 13 amino acids. The V end was cut by 1 base, the J end by 4 bases, with 8 bases between. The CDR3 nucleotides are TGTGCCTGGAGTGCTCGGGTAAATCAGCCCCAGCATTTT. This codes for CAWSARVNQPQHF.